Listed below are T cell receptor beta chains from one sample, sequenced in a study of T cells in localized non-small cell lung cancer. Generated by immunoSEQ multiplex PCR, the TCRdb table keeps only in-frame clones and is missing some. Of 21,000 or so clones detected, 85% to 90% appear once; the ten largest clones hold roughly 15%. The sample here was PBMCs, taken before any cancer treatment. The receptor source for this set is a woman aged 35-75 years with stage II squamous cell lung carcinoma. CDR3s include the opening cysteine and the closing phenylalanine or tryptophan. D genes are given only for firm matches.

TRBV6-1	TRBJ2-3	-	CASSSPVGTTDTQYF
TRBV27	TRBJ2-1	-	CASRSMAEQFF
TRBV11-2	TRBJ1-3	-	CASSQGPSGNTIYF
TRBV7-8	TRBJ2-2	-	CASRESGADGELFF
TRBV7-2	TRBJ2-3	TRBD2	CASSPGTSAYSTDTQYF
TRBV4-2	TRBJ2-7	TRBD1	CASSPGQGALEQYF
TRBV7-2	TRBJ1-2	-	CASSLGYGSGYTF
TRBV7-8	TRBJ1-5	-	CASSLYGNQPQHF
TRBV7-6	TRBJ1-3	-	CASSFTGGNTIYF
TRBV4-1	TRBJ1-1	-	CASSQGGLGSEAFF
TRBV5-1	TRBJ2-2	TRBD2	CASSPAWTSPLSELFF
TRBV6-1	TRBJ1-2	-	CASSEARNYGYTF
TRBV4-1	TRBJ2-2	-	CASSPGLSAGRRPGELFF
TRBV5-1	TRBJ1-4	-	CASSGGPGTNEKLFF
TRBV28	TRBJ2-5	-	CASSLTPQETQYF
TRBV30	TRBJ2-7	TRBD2	CAWSVSGRTYEQYF
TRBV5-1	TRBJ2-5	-	CASSLGSYGETQYF
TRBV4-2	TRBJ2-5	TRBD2	CASSQELAGGFQETQYF
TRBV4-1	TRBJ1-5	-	CASSLGSLGLENQPQHF
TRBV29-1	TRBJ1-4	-	CSVPGVANEKLFF
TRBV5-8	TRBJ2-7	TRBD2	CASSLGLAGERPYEQYF
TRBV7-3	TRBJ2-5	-	CASSFTSQETQYF
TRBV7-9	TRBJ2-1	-	CASSLGRHNEQFF
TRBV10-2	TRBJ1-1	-	CASSESGGWNTEAFF
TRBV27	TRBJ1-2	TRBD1	CASSRQGAAYGYTF
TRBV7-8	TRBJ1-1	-	CASSRGTANTEAFF
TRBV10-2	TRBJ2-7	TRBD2	CASGLAATYEQYF
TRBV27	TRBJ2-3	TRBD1	CASKWGDRGTDTQYF
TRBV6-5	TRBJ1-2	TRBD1	CASSNRQGVGYGYTF
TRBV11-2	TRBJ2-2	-	CASSSIGERRTGELFF